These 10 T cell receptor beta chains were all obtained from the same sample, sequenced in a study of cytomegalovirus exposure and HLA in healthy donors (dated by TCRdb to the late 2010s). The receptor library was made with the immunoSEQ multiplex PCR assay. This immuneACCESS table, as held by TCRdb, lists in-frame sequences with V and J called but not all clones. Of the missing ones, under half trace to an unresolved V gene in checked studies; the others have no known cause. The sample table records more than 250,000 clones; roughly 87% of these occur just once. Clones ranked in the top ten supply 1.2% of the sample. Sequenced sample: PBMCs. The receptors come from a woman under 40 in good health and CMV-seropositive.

CDR3 sequence: CASSPPLGRGNQPQHF. The CDR3 bases are TGTGCCAGCAGCCCCCCCTTAGGTCGAGGCAATCAGCCCCAGCATTTT. This rearrangement joins TRBV28 to TRBJ1-5; D remains unclear. The germline gives CDR1 MDHEN, CDR2 SYDVKM. Trimming pared 6 bases from V and 2 bases from J, leaving 17 bases between. CDR3 size: 16 residues.

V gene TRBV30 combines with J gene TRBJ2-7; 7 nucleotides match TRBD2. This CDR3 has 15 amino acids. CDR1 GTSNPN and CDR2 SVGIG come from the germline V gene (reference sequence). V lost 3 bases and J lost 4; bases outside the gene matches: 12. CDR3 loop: CAWSHNSGLGYEQYF. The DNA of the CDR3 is TGTGCCTGGAGCCACAATAGCGGGCTCGGATACGAGCAGTACTTC.

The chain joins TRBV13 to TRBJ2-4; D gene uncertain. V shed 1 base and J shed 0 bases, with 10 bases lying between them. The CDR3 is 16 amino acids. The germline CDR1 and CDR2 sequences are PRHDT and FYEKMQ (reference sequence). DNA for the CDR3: TGTGCCAGCAGCTTAGCAGCTGACCTAGCCAAAAACATTCAGTACTTC. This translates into CASSLAADLAKNIQYF.

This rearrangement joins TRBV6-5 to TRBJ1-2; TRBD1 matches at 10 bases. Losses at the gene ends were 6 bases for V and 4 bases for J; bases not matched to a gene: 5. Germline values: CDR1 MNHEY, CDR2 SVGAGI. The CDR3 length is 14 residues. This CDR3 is CASSRDRGSYGYTF. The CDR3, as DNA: TGTGCCAGCAGCCGGGACAGGGGTAGCTATGGCTACACCTTC.

CDR3 sequence reads: CSVEASLSEQYF. Here the CDR3 DNA reads TGCAGCGTTGAGGCTAGCCTGAGCGAGCAGTACTTC. The chain uses TRBV29-1 and TRBJ2-7; the D gene is possibly TRBD2 (5 bases). This CDR3 has 12 amino acids. Trimming took off 3 bases at V and 6 bases at J, with 12 bases between the two ends. In germline, CDR1 is SQVTM, CDR2 ANQGSEA.

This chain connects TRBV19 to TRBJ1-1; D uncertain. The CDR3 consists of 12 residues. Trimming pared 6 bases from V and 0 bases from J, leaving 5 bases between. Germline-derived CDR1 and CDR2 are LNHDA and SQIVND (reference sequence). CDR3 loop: CASRHMNTEAFF. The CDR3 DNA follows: TGTGCCAGTAGACATATGAACACTGAAGCTTTCTTT.

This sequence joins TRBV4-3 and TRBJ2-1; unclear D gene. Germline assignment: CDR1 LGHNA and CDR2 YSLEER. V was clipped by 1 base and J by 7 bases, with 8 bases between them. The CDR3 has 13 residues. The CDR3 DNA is TGCGCCAGCAGCCAAGTCTATGGTAATGAGCAGTTCTTC. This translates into CASSQVYGNEQFF.

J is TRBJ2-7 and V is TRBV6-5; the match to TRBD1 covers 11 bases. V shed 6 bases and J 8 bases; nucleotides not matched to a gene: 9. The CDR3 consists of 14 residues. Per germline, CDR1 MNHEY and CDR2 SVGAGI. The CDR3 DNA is TGTGCCAGCAGGGACCGGGACAGGGGGTTTAAGCAGTACTTC. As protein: CASRDRDRGFKQYF.

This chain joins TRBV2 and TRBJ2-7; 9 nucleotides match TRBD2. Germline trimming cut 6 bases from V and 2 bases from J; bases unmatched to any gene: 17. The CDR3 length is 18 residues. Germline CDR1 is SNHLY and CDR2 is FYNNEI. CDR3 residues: CASRRRKAGGFWPYEQYF. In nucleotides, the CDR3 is TGTGCCAGCAGGAGGAGGAAAGCGGGAGGTTTCTGGCCCTACGAGCAGTACTTC.

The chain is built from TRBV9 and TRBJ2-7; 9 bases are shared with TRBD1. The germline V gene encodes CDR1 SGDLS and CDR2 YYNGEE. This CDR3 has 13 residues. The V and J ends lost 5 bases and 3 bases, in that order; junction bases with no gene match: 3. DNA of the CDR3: TGTGCCAGCAGTTCGGGACAGGGCTACGAGCAGTACTTC. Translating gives CASSSGQGYEQYF.